This T cell receptor (beta chain) was obtained from a study of cytomegalovirus exposure and HLA in healthy donors. Whole-study results and caveats: Listed as cytomegalovirus-associated were approximately 160 TCR beta chains.

PCR was performed using 60 Vbeta and 13 Jbeta primers. TCRdb's copy holds only in-frame clones and misses some; the assay was immunoSEQ multiplex PCR. This sample has 170,000 or so clones; about three quarters occur once, and the top ten carry over 3%. The CDR3 is 16 amino acids. Per the germline V gene, CDR1 is SGDLS and CDR2 is YYNGEE. The junction had 12 bases not matched to a gene; V was cut back by 4 bases and J by 4 bases. As for this clone: Its antigen is as yet unknown.

The TCR sequence derives from a woman aged 45 to 65 in good health and CMV-seropositive. V and J are TRBV9 and TRBJ2-3; TRBD1 matches at 7 bases. Sequencing was carried out using PBMCs. CDR3 DNA: TGTGCCAGCAGCCCCCAGGGGGTCTCCAGTGCAGATACGCAGTATTTT. This encodes CASSPQGVSSADTQYF.